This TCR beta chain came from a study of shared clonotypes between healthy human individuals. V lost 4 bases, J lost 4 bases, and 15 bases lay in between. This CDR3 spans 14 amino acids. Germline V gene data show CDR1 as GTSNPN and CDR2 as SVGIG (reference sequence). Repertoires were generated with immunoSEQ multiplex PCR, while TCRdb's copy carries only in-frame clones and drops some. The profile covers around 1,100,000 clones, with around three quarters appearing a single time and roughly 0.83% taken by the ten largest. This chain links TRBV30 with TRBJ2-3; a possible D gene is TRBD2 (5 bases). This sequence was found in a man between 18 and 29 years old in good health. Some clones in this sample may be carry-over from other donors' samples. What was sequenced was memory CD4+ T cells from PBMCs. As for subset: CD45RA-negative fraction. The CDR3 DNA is TGTGCCTGGACCCGATCCCGCGGGCCAGATACGCAGTATTTT. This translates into CAWTRSRGPDTQYF.